The text below deals with one TCR beta chain. Its antigen is not known. The method was immunoSEQ multiplex PCR; TCRdb's version includes in-frame clones alone and lacks a portion of them. This sample has around 1.6 million clones, with approximately 98% found just once. The CDR3 spans 13 residues. The ends lost 1 base at V and 9 bases at J; junction bases unmatched: 0. The V gene's germline CDR1 is SGHTA and CDR2 FQGNSA. The sample originates from a study of shared clonotypes between healthy human individuals. Study outcomes and limitations: Of the naive CD4 clonotypes, around 5.2% were shared across a few donors.

The specimen was naive CD4+ T cells sorted from blood. Documented subset: CD45RA+ positively selected. The chain couples TRBV7-2 to TRBJ2-1; the match to TRBD2 covers 10 bases. The clonotype originates from a man aged 30 to 39 in good health. This chain's CDR3 is CASSLEREGEQFF. Written as DNA, the CDR3 is TGTGCCAGCAGCTTAGAGCGGGAGGGTGAGCAGTTCTTC.